The 9 T cell receptor beta chains listed next were all sequenced from one sample in a study of blood T cell repertoires in COVID-19. Sequencing was performed with immunoSEQ multiplex PCR; in TCRdb, only in-frame clones are kept and a portion is missing. The sample yields 200,000 to 300,000 clones, approximately 84% seen once. The sequenced material came from PBMCs or T cells enriched from blood (not recorded which). The source is a woman aged 40 to 55 with acute COVID-19.

This chain uses TRBV29-1 with TRBJ2-1; D gene uncertain. CDR1 is SQVTM and CDR2 is ANQGSEA in the germline V gene. This CDR3 is built from 11 residues. With 7 bases removed from V and 5 bases from J, the gap between germline ends came to 9 bases. CDR3 sequence: CSGQRDNEQFF. CDR3 DNA sequence: TGCAGCGGTCAGCGAGACAATGAGCAGTTCTTC.

The genes are TRBV27 and TRBJ2-1; a weak D match, TRBD2 (6 bases). In germline, CDR1 is MNHEY, CDR2 SMNVEV (reference sequence). This CDR3 region has 13 residues. V was clipped by 3 bases and J by 9 bases, with 12 bases between them. Here the CDR3 DNA reads TGTGCCAGCAGTTTTGGGGGGAGCAGTGAGCAGTTCTTC. It encodes CASSFGGSSEQFF.

V gene TRBV6-5 combines with J gene TRBJ2-7; 10 nucleotides agree with TRBD2. V lost 6 bases and J lost 2; bases outside the gene matches: 7. The CDR3 is 15 residues long. CDR1 and CDR2 from the germline V gene are MNHEY and SVGAGI. The CDR3 bases are TGTGCCAGCAGGCCTCTAGCGGGAGCGACCTACGAGCAGTACTTC. Protein product: CASRPLAGATYEQYF.

This CDR3 is CASSQLAGASYEQYF. CDR3 DNA: TGTGCCAGTAGTCAACTAGCGGGTGCTAGCTACGAGCAGTACTTC. The V gene is TRBV19, the J gene TRBJ2-7; 9 bases line up with TRBD2. The CDR3 length is 15 residues. From germline, CDR1 is LNHDA and CDR2 SQIVND (reference sequence). The V segment lost 5 bases and the J segment 3 bases; nucleotides outside the gene matches: 8.

The chain has TRBV29-1 and TRBJ1-1; unclear D gene. CDR3 length: 10 residues. CDR1 and CDR2 from the germline V gene are SQVTM and ANQGSEA. The ends were cut back, 3 bases at V and 8 bases at J, with 7 bases in the middle. CDR3 nucleotides: TGCAGCGTTGACTTACAGGAAGCTTTCTTT. Protein sequence: CSVDLQEAFF.

V usage is TRBV6-1 and J usage is TRBJ1-2, with unresolved D. Germline CDR1 MNHNS, CDR2 SASEGT. The ends were cut back, 2 bases at V and 8 bases at J, with 12 bases in the middle. The CDR3 contains 13 residues. This CDR3 is CASSESTRQGYTF. The DNA of the CDR3 is TGTGCCAGCAGTGAATCAACCAGACAAGGCTACACCTTC.

This clone was seen ten or more times. The chain joins TRBV25-1 to TRBJ2-2, with TRBD1 matching over 7 bases. Trimming at V came to 1 base and at J to 2 bases, leaving 4 bases not matched to a gene. The CDR3 covers 16 residues. Looked up from germline, CDR1 is MGHDK and CDR2 is SYGVNS. CDR3 nucleotides: TGTGCCAGCAGTGAATCCAGACAGGGTAACACCGGGGAGCTGTTTTTT. It specifies CASSESRQGNTGELFF.

The chain uses TRBV19 and TRBJ1-1; the match to TRBD1 covers 11 bases. The CDR3 totals 18 residues. J gave up 3 bases and V 6 bases, and 15 bases lay outside the gene matches. CDR1 and CDR2 from the germline V gene are LNHDA and SQIVND (reference sequence). The CDR3 bases are TGTGCCAGTAGCCCCAAGGACAGGGGGCCGTTTTGGGACACTGAAGCTTTCTTT. Its protein product is CASSPKDRGPFWDTEAFF.

J is TRBJ1-2 and V is TRBV18; 9 bases are a match to TRBD1. CDR1 KGHSH and CDR2 LQKENI come from the germline V gene. The CDR3 sequence is 15 residues long. The J segment lost 6 bases and the V segment lost 6 bases, leaving 11 bases of the junction unmatched. The CDR3 spells CASSPRQGEMDGYTF. In DNA form, the CDR3 reads TGTGCCAGCTCTCCTAGACAGGGGGAGATGGATGGCTACACCTTC.